This T cell receptor beta chain was retrieved from a study of T-cell reconstitution after alpha-beta-depleted transplantation in children. Unique molecular identifiers were used to barcode this TCRbeta library. TCRdb processed the PCR reads anew with MiXCR; each CDR3 protein has one entry. Counted here are more than 250,000 distinct CDR3 sequences, about 10% occurring once; the ten biggest clones make up 10%. This CDR3 is 15 amino acids long. Germline lookup yields CDR1 SEHNR and CDR2 FQNEAQ (reference sequence). V was pared by 4 bases and J by 0 bases, with 9 bases between. The V gene is TRBV7-9, the J gene TRBJ2-2; the D is unclear. The source is a human donor who donated a stem cell graft to a child with SCID. Sequences were derived from PBMCs from the stem cell graft donor, sampled from the stem cell graft. This chain's CDR3 is CASSSDRANTGELFF. CDR3 nucleotide sequence: TGTGCCAGCAGCTCCGATCGAGCGAACACCGGGGAGCTGTTTTTT.